This T cell receptor (beta chain) was documented in a study of memory CD4+ T cells and cytomegalovirus serostatus. About the study: This sample comes from healthy Belgian adults, several CMV seropositive, approximately 22 seronegative.

In the authors' workflow: After removing out-of-frame reads, around 2 million distinct TCRbeta sequences remained. Measured with immunoSEQ multiplex PCR; TCRdb has only the in-frame clones, and not every one. The V and J calls and the clone size are those of that table, but D and trimming were determined from the DNA. The sample yields under 55,000 clones, 65% to 80% seen once. Single viable CD3+CD4+CD8-CD45RO+ cells were sorted as the memory CD4+ T cells. CDR3 length: 19 amino acids. The V gene's germline CDR1 is SGHRS and CDR2 YFSETQ. Trimming cost V 0 bases and J 0 bases, with 19 bases left between them.

The sequencing input was memory CD4+ T cells from blood. The chain links TRBV5-1 to TRBJ1-3; the D is unclear. The TCR was taken from an adult in good health and CMV-seropositive. The CDR3 here is CASSLGDGPGRTSGNTIYF. The CDR3, as DNA: TGCGCCAGCAGCTTGGGGGATGGCCCCGGACGGACCTCTGGAAACACCATATATTTT. The full variable domain, in which reference TRBV5-1 and TRBJ1-3 provide the parts outside the CDR3, is KAGVTQTPRYLIKTRGQQVTLSCSPISGHRSVSWYQQTPGQGLQFLFEYFSETQRNKGNFPGRFSGRQFSNSRSEMNVSTLELGDSALYLCASSLGDGPGRTSGNTIYFGEGSWLTVV.